This entry lists 6 T cell receptor beta chains sequenced from one sample in a study of shared clonotypes between healthy human individuals. Profiling relied on immunoSEQ multiplex PCR, and the TCRdb table lists in-frame clones only, not all of them. The top ten hold more than 0.1% of the sample, which has 2 million to 2.5 million clones, approximately 94% seen once. Sequencing input: naive CD4+ T cells sorted from blood. Sample subset: CD45RA+ positively selected. The origin of the receptors is a man younger than 35 in good health.

The CDR3: CASSLAGQGVRSYEQYF. CDR3 nucleotide sequence: TGTGCCAGCAGCTTAGCGGGACAGGGGGTTAGATCCTACGAGCAGTACTTC. This chain uses TRBV7-9 with TRBJ2-7, with TRBD1 identical over 11 bases. CDR1 is SEHNR and CDR2 is FQNEAQ in the germline V gene (reference sequence). Unmatched junction bases numbered 5, after V lost 0 bases and J lost 1 base. This CDR3 has 17 residues.

The rearrangement links TRBV11-2 to TRBJ2-7; D is unclear. CDR3 length: 12 residues. The V gene lost 4 bases and the J gene lost 2 bases, with 6 bases spanning the gap. CDR1 and CDR2 (germline): SGHAT, FQNNGV. For the CDR3, the DNA is TGTGCCAGCAGCTCACACACCTACGAGCAGTACTTC. It codes for CASSSHTYEQYF.

This CDR3 is CASTGRGHGYTF. Here the CDR3 DNA reads TGTGCCAGCACGGGCAGGGGGCATGGCTACACCTTC. This rearrangement joins TRBV28 to TRBJ1-2; TRBD1 matches 8 bases. The V gene's germline CDR1 is MDHEN and CDR2 SYDVKM. This CDR3 spans 12 amino acids. The V and J ends lost 7 bases and 6 bases, in that order; junction bases with no gene match: 4.

This clone was counted between two and nine times. The same CDR3 is also encoded by other DNA sequences in this sample. The chain carries TRBV6-5 and TRBJ2-1, with D unclear. Trimming left V 2 bases short and J 3 bases short, with 5 bases between. The CDR3 is 13 amino acids. Germline V lookup: CDR1 MNHEY, CDR2 SVGAGI. The CDR3 sequence is CASSYGGYNEQFF. The CDR3 DNA reads TGTGCCAGCAGTTACGGCGGCTACAATGAGCAGTTCTTC.

The chain has TRBV10-1 and TRBJ2-2; D unresolved. The CDR3 is 14 amino acids. CDR1 WNHNN and CDR2 SYGVQD come from the germline V gene (reference sequence). The V and J ends lost 6 bases and 6 bases respectively, with 14 bases between them. Here the CDR3 reads CASSLVWGSGELFF. CDR3 nucleotides: TGCGCCAGCAGCCTAGTTTGGGGATCCGGGGAGCTGTTTTTT.

The genes are TRBV7-3 and TRBJ2-2, with TRBD1 matching over 9 bases. The CDR3 is 15 amino acids. Germline V lookup: CDR1 SGHTA, CDR2 FQGTGA. Unmatched junction bases numbered 4, after V lost 4 bases and J lost 4 bases. The CDR3 protein is CASSSGTGLTGELFF. The CDR3 bases are TGTGCCAGCAGCTCCGGGACAGGGCTCACCGGGGAGCTGTTTTTT.